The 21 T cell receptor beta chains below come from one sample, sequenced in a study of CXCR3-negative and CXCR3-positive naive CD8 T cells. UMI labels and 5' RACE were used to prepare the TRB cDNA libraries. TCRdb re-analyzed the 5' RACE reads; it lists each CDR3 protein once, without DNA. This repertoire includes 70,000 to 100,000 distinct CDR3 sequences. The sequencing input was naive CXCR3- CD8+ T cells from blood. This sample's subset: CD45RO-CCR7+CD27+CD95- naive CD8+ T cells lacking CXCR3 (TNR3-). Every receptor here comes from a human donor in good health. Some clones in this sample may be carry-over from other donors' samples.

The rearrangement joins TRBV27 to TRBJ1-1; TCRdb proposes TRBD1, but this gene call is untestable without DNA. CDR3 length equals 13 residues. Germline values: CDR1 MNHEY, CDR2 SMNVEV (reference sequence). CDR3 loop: CASSSRGPLEAFF.

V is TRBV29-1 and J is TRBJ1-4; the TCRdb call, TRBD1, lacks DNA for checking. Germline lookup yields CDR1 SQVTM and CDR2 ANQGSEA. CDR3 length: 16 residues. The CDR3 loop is CSVGAPDRVGGEKLFF.

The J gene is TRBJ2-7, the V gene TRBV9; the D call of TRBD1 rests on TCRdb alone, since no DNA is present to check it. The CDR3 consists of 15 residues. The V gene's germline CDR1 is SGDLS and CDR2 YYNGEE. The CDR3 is CASSVGTGVSYEQYF.

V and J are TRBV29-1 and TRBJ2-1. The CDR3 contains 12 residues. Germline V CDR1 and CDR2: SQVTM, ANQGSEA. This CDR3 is CSVEDQLTEQFF.

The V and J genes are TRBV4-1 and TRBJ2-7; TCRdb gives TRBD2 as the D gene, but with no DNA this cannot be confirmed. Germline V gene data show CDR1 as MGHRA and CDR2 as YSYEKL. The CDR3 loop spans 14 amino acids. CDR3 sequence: CASSLGEGPYEQYF.

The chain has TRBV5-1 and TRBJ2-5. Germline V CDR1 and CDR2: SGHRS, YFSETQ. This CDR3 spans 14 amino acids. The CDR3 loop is CASSASDDQETQYF. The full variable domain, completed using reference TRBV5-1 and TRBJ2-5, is KAGVTQTPRYLIKTRGQQVTLSCSPISGHRSVSWYQQTPGQGLQFLFEYFSETQRNKGNFPGRFSGRQFSNSRSEMNVSTLELGDSALYLCASSASDDQETQYFGPGTRLLVL.

This chain's CDR3 is CSVEDRLRSYNEQFF. The genes are TRBV29-1 and TRBJ2-1. CDR3 length equals 15 residues. In germline, CDR1 is SQVTM, CDR2 ANQGSEA.

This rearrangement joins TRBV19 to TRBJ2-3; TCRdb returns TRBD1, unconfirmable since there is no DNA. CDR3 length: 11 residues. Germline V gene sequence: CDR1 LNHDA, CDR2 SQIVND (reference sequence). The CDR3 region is CASHQGDTQYF.

The CDR3 loop is CASEEKAGGPYNEQFF. The chain is built from TRBV6-5 and TRBJ2-1; with no DNA, the TCRdb D assignment of TRBD2 cannot be verified. The CDR3 contains 16 residues. CDR1 and CDR2 from the germline V gene are MNHEY and SVGAGI.

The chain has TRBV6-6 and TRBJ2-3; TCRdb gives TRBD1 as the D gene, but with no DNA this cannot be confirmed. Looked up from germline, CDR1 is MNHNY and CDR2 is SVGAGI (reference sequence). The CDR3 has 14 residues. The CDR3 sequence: CASSFEWGPDTQYF.

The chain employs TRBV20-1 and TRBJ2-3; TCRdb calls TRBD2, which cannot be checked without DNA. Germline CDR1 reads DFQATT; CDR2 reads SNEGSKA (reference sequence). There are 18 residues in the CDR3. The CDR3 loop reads CSARDYQDVAVTTDTQYF.

Here the CDR3 reads CASSEEGQKQYF. V and J are TRBV6-5 and TRBJ2-3; TCRdb gives TRBD2 as the D gene, but with no DNA this cannot be confirmed. The germline V gene has CDR1 MNHEY and CDR2 SVGAGI. This CDR3 region has 12 residues.

The CDR3 here is CASNLRAGRDGANVLTF. The chain employs TRBV2 and TRBJ2-6; with no DNA, the TCRdb D assignment of TRBD2 cannot be verified. The CDR3 consists of 17 residues. Germline CDR1 reads SNHLY; CDR2 reads FYNNEI.

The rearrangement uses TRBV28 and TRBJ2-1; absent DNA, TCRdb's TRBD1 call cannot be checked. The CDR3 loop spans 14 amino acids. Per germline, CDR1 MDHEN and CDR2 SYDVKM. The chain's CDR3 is CASSSAPHGDEQFF.

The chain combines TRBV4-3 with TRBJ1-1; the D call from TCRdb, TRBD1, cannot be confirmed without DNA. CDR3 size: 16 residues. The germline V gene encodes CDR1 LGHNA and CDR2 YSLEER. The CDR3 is CASSQDPRGMGTEAFF.

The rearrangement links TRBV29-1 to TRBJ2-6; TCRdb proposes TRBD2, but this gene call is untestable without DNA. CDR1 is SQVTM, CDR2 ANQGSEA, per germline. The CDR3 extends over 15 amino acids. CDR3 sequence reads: CSVLGLWPGANVLTF. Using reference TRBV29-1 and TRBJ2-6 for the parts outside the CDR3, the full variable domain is SAVISQKPSRDICQRGTSLTIQCQVDSQVTMMFWYRQQPGQSLTLIATANQGSEATYESGFVIDKFPISRPNLTFSTLTVSNMSPEDSSIYLCSVLGLWPGANVLTFGAGSRLTVL.

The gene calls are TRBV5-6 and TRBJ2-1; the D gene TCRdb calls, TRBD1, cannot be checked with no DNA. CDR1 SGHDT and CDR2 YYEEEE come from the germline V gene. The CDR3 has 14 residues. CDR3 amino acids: CASSISGVTNEQFF.

The CDR3: CASSMAGSYNEQFF. The chain joins TRBV19 to TRBJ2-1; there is no DNA to check the TCRdb D call of TRBD1. This CDR3 has 14 amino acids. The germline V gene has CDR1 LNHDA and CDR2 SQIVND (reference sequence).

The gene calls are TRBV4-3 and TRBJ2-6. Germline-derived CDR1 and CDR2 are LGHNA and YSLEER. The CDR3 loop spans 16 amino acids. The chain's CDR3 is CASSQVAGSGANVLTF.

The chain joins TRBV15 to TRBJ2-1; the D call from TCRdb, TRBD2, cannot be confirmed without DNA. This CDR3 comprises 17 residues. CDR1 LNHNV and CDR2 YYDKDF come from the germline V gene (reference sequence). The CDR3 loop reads CATSRDMGLDSYNEQFF.

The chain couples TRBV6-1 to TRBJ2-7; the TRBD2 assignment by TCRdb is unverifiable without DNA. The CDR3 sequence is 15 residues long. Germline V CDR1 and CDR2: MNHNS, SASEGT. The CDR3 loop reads CASTEGLALAYEQYF.